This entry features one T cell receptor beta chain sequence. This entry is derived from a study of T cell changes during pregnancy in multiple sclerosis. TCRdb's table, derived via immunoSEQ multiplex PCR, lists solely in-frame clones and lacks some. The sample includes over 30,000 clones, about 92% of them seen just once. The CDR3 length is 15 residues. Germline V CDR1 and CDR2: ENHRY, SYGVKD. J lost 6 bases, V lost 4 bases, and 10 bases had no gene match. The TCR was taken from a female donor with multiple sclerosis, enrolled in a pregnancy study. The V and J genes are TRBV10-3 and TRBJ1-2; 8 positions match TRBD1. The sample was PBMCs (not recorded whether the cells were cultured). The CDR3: CAISVPTGEDNGYTF. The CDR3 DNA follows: TGTGCCATCAGTGTTCCGACAGGGGAGGATAATGGCTACACCTTC.